This T cell receptor beta chain came from a study of cytomegalovirus exposure and HLA in healthy donors. Those who donated were healthy bone marrow donors. With 60 Vbeta and 13 Jbeta primers, the PCR was carried out. Generated by immunoSEQ multiplex PCR, the TCRdb table keeps only in-frame clones and is missing some. The sample has over 150,000 clones; 84% are singletons. This clone was detected only once. Its target is unknown. Study-level findings and limits: Evidence from a later analysis indicated that most CMV-associated TCR beta chains looked HLA-restricted. Clonal expansion, a later analysis showed, was greater in HLA-associated TCR beta chains than in equally common others. A later analysis linked more than 15,000 TCR beta sequences to HLA alleles at 0.05 false discovery rate.

The V and J ends lost 2 bases and 5 bases respectively, with 17 bases between them. The CDR3 loop spans 15 amino acids. CDR1 and CDR2 from the germline V gene are SGHRS and YFSETQ. The sequencing sample was made of PBMCs. The rearrangement links TRBV5-1 to TRBJ2-7; D perhaps matches TRBD1 (6 bases). This sequence originates from a girl aged 2-10 years in good health and CMV-seropositive. The CDR3 sequence is CASSFLWDTRDEQYF. CDR3 DNA sequence: TGCGCCAGCAGCTTTTTGTGGGACACAAGGGACGAGCAGTACTTC.